The 18 T cell receptor beta chains presented below share a single source sample, sequenced in a study of graft-versus-host responses after intestinal transplantation. Clones were sequenced by immunoSEQ multiplex PCR, and TCRdb holds only the in-frame ones, with some missing. Here the sample spans tens of thousands of clones, about nine tenths being singletons. For these receptors, no antigen is known. The material was unstimulated CD4+ T cells sorted from spleen or lymph node cells, obtained before intestinal transplant. The receptor source for this set is a human donor who received an intestinal transplant.

The chain recombines TRBV5-1 with TRBJ1-3; possible D gene TRBD1, 6 bases. In germline, CDR1 is SGHRS, CDR2 YFSETQ. CDR3 length: 17 amino acids. V lost 4 bases and J 4 bases, leaving 21 bases between the germline ends. The CDR3, as DNA: TGCGCCAGCAGCCCCCACGCAGGGGCCAATTCCGGAAACACCATATATTTT. It yields the protein CASSPHAGANSGNTIYF.

The genes are TRBV6-1 and TRBJ1-5; no firm D call. Germline-derived CDR1 and CDR2 are MNHNS and SASEGT. The CDR3 sequence is 10 residues long. V gave up 4 bases and J gave up 13 bases, with 8 bases separating them. The CDR3 reads CASSAREQHF. CDR3 in DNA: TGTGCCAGCAGTGCCCGGGAGCAGCATTTT.

The genes are TRBV9 and TRBJ1-2; a weak D match, TRBD1 (6 bases). Trimming took 3 bases from V and 4 from J, leaving 16 bases between them. From germline, CDR1 is SGDLS and CDR2 YYNGEE. The CDR3 runs 15 residues. The CDR3 nucleotides are TGTGCCAGCAGCGGTCCGGGTGGGGGCCCCTATGGCTACACCTTC. It translates to CASSGPGGGPYGYTF.

The chain recombines TRBV5-1 with TRBJ1-6; D uncertain. This CDR3 contains 17 residues. Trimming removed 4 bases from V and 0 bases from J, with 14 bases in between. The germline V gene has CDR1 SGHRS and CDR2 YFSETQ. CDR3 sequence (DNA): TGCGCCAGCAGCCCTGGCGGCGGAAGCTCCTATAATTCACCCCTCCACTTT. Translated, it gives CASSPGGGSSYNSPLHF.

The chain uses TRBV5-1 and TRBJ2-7, with D maybe TRBD1 (6 bases). This CDR3 comprises 13 residues. The V and J ends lost 5 bases and 5 bases respectively, with 14 bases between them. Germline CDR1 reads SGHRS; CDR2 reads YFSETQ. Written as DNA, the CDR3 is TGCGCCAGCAGTGTAGACAGGTACCACGAGCAGTACTTC. This codes for CASSVDRYHEQYF.

This chain's CDR3 is CARPGTGLSYTF. As DNA, the CDR3 is TGTGCCAGACCCGGGACAGGGTTAAGCTACACCTTC. The V gene is TRBV7-9, the J gene TRBJ1-2, with 9 bases that match TRBD1. The CDR3 is 12 residues long. CDR1 is SEHNR and CDR2 is FQNEAQ in the germline V gene (reference sequence). V lost 9 bases, J lost 9 bases, and 8 bases stayed unmatched.

V gene TRBV6-5 combines with J gene TRBJ2-5, with TRBD2 identical over 10 bases. V gave up 4 bases and J gave up 2 bases; unmatched junction bases: 4. In germline, CDR1 is MNHEY, CDR2 SVGAGI. The CDR3 is 15 amino acids. CDR3 region: CASSSSGGGQETQYF. The CDR3 coding sequence is TGTGCCAGCAGTTCCAGCGGGGGGGGACAAGAGACCCAGTACTTC.

The chain has TRBV10-3 and TRBJ2-1; D uncertain. This CDR3 comprises 11 residues. Germline loops: CDR1 ENHRY, CDR2 SYGVKD. V was pared by 2 bases and J by 7 bases, with 3 bases between. Here the CDR3 reads CAISELNEQFF. The DNA of the CDR3 is TGTGCCATCAGTGAGCTGAATGAGCAGTTCTTC.

The chain recombines TRBV9 with TRBJ1-3, with no clear D. Germline CDR1 is SGDLS and CDR2 is YYNGEE. V lost 0 bases, J lost 6 bases, and 10 bases lay in between. This CDR3 spans 14 amino acids. CDR3 sequence reads: CASSVVSDPNTIYF. CDR3 nucleotides: TGTGCCAGCAGCGTAGTGTCAGATCCAAACACCATATATTTT.

The chain links TRBV5-8 to TRBJ2-7; D gene uncertain. V was pared by 0 bases and J by 0 bases, with 7 bases between. The CDR3 has 14 amino acids. Germline CDR1 is SGHTS and CDR2 is YDEGEE. The CDR3 region has the DNA TGTGCCAGCAGCTTGGGCAGGATCTCCTACGAGCAGTACTTC. Residues: CASSLGRISYEQYF.

This clone appeared once. The gene calls are TRBV27 and TRBJ1-5; D is ambiguous. This CDR3 region has 17 residues. In germline, CDR1 is MNHEY, CDR2 SMNVEV (reference sequence). The V end was cut by 0 bases, the J end by 6 bases, with 18 bases between. The CDR3 region is CASSLSGVRQLGQPQHF. CDR3 in DNA: TGTGCCAGCAGTTTATCGGGAGTTAGGCAGCTTGGTCAGCCCCAGCATTTT.

The V call is TRBV4-2, the J call TRBJ2-2, with 8 bases matching TRBD1. The V and J ends lost 1 base and 8 bases, in that order; junction bases with no gene match: 12. The CDR3 sequence is 17 residues long. The germline gives CDR1 LGHNA, CDR2 YNFKEQ. The chain's CDR3 is CASSQAAGGVSSGELFF. Here the CDR3 DNA reads TGTGCCAGCAGCCAAGCAGCAGGGGGCGTTTCGAGTGGGGAGCTGTTTTTT.

CDR3 protein: CASSEDRIGYTF. Here the CDR3 DNA reads TGTGCCAGCAGTGAGGACAGGATCGGCTACACCTTC. The rearrangement uses TRBV2 and TRBJ1-2; 7 bases are shared with TRBD1. V lost 3 bases to trimming and J lost 8 bases; unmatched junction nucleotides: 3. Germline V gene data show CDR1 as SNHLY and CDR2 as FYNNEI. The CDR3 loop spans 12 amino acids.

The chain has TRBV6-5 and TRBJ2-3, with a possible D match to TRBD2 (6 bases). In germline, CDR1 is MNHEY, CDR2 SVGAGI. There are 15 residues in the CDR3. Deletions cut 8 bases from V and 6 bases from J, with 21 bases between. The CDR3 bases are TGTGCCAGCGCGTCTTCCGGTGCAGGGAGGGATACGCAGTATTTT. Amino acid sequence: CASASSGAGRDTQYF.

The V gene is TRBV2, the J gene TRBJ1-2, with a possible D match to TRBD1 (6 bases). The CDR3 has 16 amino acids. Germline V CDR1 and CDR2: SNHLY, FYNNEI. V was clipped by 6 bases and J by 4 bases, with 21 bases between them. In DNA form, the CDR3 reads TGTGCCAGCAGCCCGAAAGAAAGGGGGTCGCCCTATGGCTACACCTTC. Its protein is CASSPKERGSPYGYTF.

This clone appeared a few times. The chain has TRBV5-6 and TRBJ1-1; 7 bases are a match to TRBD1. Trimming removed 4 bases from V and 1 base from J; junction bases left unmatched: 7. CDR3 length: 15 residues. Germline V CDR1 and CDR2: SGHDT, YYEEEE. Here the CDR3 reads CASSDPGTANTEAFF. CDR3 bases: TGTGCCAGCAGCGATCCCGGGACAGCGAACACTGAAGCTTTCTTT.

This clone was seen once. The J gene is TRBJ2-5, the V gene TRBV11-2; TRBD2 agrees at 9 bases. There are 14 residues in the CDR3. CDR1 SGHAT and CDR2 FQNNGV come from the germline V gene. V lost 5 bases to trimming and J lost 5 bases; unmatched junction nucleotides: 6. CDR3 in DNA: TGTGCCAGCAGCCAGACTAGCGGTGGGGAGACCCAGTACTTC. Its translation is CASSQTSGGETQYF.

This chain joins TRBV10-3 and TRBJ1-1, with D uncertain. The V end lost 8 bases, the J end lost 5 bases, and 9 bases lay between the germline ends. Germline assignment: CDR1 ENHRY and CDR2 SYGVKD. The CDR3 loop spans 11 amino acids. The CDR3 region has the DNA TGTGCCATCGGAGTCGAAACTGAAGCTTTCTTT. Translation: CAIGVETEAFF.